The 30 T cell receptor beta chains below come from one sample, sequenced in a study of blood T cell repertoires in COVID-19. The table came from immunoSEQ multiplex PCR; TCRdb's copy has only in-frame clones and leaves some out. Of 88,000 or so clones listed, roughly 87% are singletons. Material: peripheral blood. The receptors originated from a man of 80 years or more with acute or convalescent COVID-19.

In DNA, the CDR3 is TGTGCCAGCAGTGAACTTGAAAAACTGTTTTTT. Translation: CASSELEKLFF. The chain combines TRBV2 with TRBJ1-4, with D unresolved. The CDR3 contains 11 residues. Trimming took 2 bases from V and 7 from J, leaving 2 bases between them. The germline gives CDR1 SNHLY, CDR2 FYNNEI.

The V and J genes are TRBV7-9 and TRBJ2-7, with 10 bases that match TRBD1. The CDR3 is 16 amino acids. Trimming removed 5 bases from V and 0 bases from J; junction bases left unmatched: 7. Germline V gene sequence: CDR1 SEHNR, CDR2 FQNEAQ (reference sequence). CDR3 residues: CASSTRTGGNSYEQYF. CDR3 nucleotide sequence: TGTGCCAGCAGCACGAGGACAGGGGGGAACTCCTACGAGCAGTACTTC. Drawing the rest from reference TRBV7-9 and TRBJ2-7, the complete variable domain is DTGVSQNPRHKITKRGQNVTFRCDPISEHNRLYWYRQTLGQGPEFLTYFQNEAQLEKSRLLSDRFSAERPKGSFSTLEIQRTEQGDSAMYLCASSTRTGGNSYEQYFGPGTRLTVT.

This clone came up once. The V gene is TRBV6-5, the J gene TRBJ1-1; no definite D call. Germline lookup yields CDR1 MNHEY and CDR2 SVGAGI. This CDR3 is 11 amino acids long. Trimming stripped 6 bases from V and 8 bases from J, with 10 bases between. The CDR3 region has the DNA TGTGCCAGCAGCCGAGCGGACGAAGCTTTCTTT. Translated, it gives CASSRADEAFF.

The V and J genes are TRBV20-1 and TRBJ1-1; 8 bases match TRBD1. The CDR3 runs 14 residues. Germline lookup yields CDR1 DFQATT and CDR2 SNEGSKA (reference sequence). Losses at the gene ends were 3 bases for V and 5 bases for J; bases not matched to a gene: 8. The CDR3 protein is CSASQDRGGTEAFF. As DNA, the CDR3 is TGCAGTGCTAGTCAAGACAGGGGAGGAACTGAAGCTTTCTTT.

The CDR3 region is CASRITGEETQYF. The CDR3 nucleotides are TGTGCCAGCAGGATAACAGGGGAAGAGACCCAGTACTTC. The chain recombines TRBV12-3 or TRBV12-4 with TRBJ2-5, with 7 bases matching TRBD1. V was pared by 6 bases and J by 3 bases, with 4 bases of the junction left unmatched. This CDR3 is built from 13 residues.

The V and J genes are TRBV12-5 and TRBJ1-5; the D gene is possibly TRBD1 (6 bases). Trimming took off 4 bases at V and 3 bases at J, with 10 bases between the two ends. The germline CDR1 and CDR2 sequences are LGHNT and FRNRAP. This CDR3 has 14 amino acids. The CDR3 DNA is TGTGCTAGTGGTTCGGACAGCTCCAATCAGCCCCAGCATTTT. It specifies CASGSDSSNQPQHF. Complete variable domain (other parts from reference TRBV12-5 and TRBJ1-5): DARVTQTPRHKVTEMGQEVTMRCQPILGHNTVFWYRQTMMQGLELLAYFRNRAPLDDSGMPKDRFSAEMPDATLATLKIQPSEPRDSAVYFCASGSDSSNQPQHFGDGTRLSIL.

J is TRBJ1-1 and V is TRBV6-5, with D perhaps matching TRBD1 (6 bases). The ends were cut back, 2 bases at V and 5 bases at J, with 15 bases in the middle. The germline V gene encodes CDR1 MNHEY and CDR2 SVGAGI. This CDR3 is 15 amino acids long. The CDR3 nucleotides are TGTGCCAGCAGTTACAACAGGGTAAGGAGGACTGAAGCTTTCTTT. Protein product: CASSYNRVRRTEAFF.

This chain connects TRBV2 to TRBJ1-5; no clear D. CDR3 length: 13 residues. CDR1 SNHLY and CDR2 FYNNEI come from the germline V gene. The ends were cut back, 10 bases at V and 4 bases at J, with 14 bases in the middle. Here the CDR3 reads CATQISRNQPQHF. The CDR3 region has the DNA TGTGCCACCCAGATTTCTAGAAATCAGCCCCAGCATTTT.

J is TRBJ1-6 and V is TRBV4-1; no definite D call. Germline V gives CDR1 MGHRA, CDR2 YSYEKL. There are 14 residues in the CDR3. Trimming pared 5 bases from V and 5 bases from J, leaving 10 bases between. The DNA of the CDR3 is TGCGCCAGCAGCAGCTGGGAGGATAATTCACCCCTCCACTTT. It encodes CASSSWEDNSPLHF.

The chain links TRBV9 to TRBJ1-4; D unclear. The CDR3 length is 14 residues. Germline V gene lookup returns CDR1 SGDLS and CDR2 YYNGEE. The V gene lost 2 bases and the J gene lost 5 bases, with 10 bases spanning the gap. The CDR3 DNA is TGTGCCAGCAGCGTGGATGACTCAAATGAAAAACTGTTTTTT. Translating gives CASSVDDSNEKLFF.

This chain uses TRBV19 with TRBJ1-1; D is ambiguous. The CDR3 covers 15 residues. CDR1 is LNHDA and CDR2 is SQIVND in the germline V gene (reference sequence). Trimming stripped 0 bases from V and 0 bases from J, with 8 bases between. The CDR3 spells CASSIEAVLNTEAFF. DNA for the CDR3: TGTGCCAGTAGTATAGAGGCGGTTTTGAACACTGAAGCTTTCTTT. The full variable domain, in which reference TRBV19 and TRBJ1-1 provide the parts outside the CDR3, is DGGITQSPKYLFRKEGQNVTLSCEQNLNHDAMYWYRQDPGQGLRLIYYSQIVNDFQKGDIAEGYSVSREKKESFPLTVTSAQKNPTAFYLCASSIEAVLNTEAFFGQGTRLTVV.

By frequency in the sample, this clone is medium-sized (0.01 to 0.1%). The V gene is TRBV6-2 or TRBV6-3, the J gene TRBJ1-6, with D perhaps matching TRBD1 (5 bases). The CDR3 length is 14 residues. CDR1 is MNHEY, CDR2 SVGEGT, per germline. Trimming removed 0 bases at V and 7 bases at J, with 7 bases between. Here the CDR3 DNA reads TGTGCCAGCAGTTACTCGACAGAAAATTCACCCCTCCACTTT. This translates into CASSYSTENSPLHF.

The chain carries TRBV11-1 and TRBJ1-3, with D tentatively TRBD1 (6 bases). The ends were cut back, 5 bases at V and 0 bases at J, with 14 bases in the middle. Germline assignment: CDR1 SGHAT and CDR2 FQDESV (reference sequence). CDR3 length: 16 amino acids. The CDR3 protein is CASSIRTVNSGNTIYF. The CDR3 nucleotides are TGTGCCAGCAGCATAAGGACAGTCAACTCTGGAAACACCATATATTTT.

The rearrangement joins TRBV3-1 (or the pseudogene TRBV3-2) to TRBJ1-1; possibly TRBD1 for D (6 bases). This CDR3 spans 13 amino acids. The V gene lost 5 bases and the J gene lost 3 bases, with 10 bases spanning the gap. Germline V gene lookup returns CDR1 LGHDT and CDR2 YNNKEL (reference sequence). In DNA, the CDR3 is TGTGCCAGCAGCAAATGGACAGACACTGAAGCTTTCTTT. Translation gives CASSKWTDTEAFF.

This chain links TRBV5-1 with TRBJ2-7, with D tentatively TRBD2 (6 bases). This CDR3 contains 14 residues. The germline gives CDR1 SGHRS, CDR2 YFSETQ. Trimming took off 0 bases at V and 2 bases at J, with 9 bases between the two ends. The CDR3 nucleotides are TGCGCCAGCAGCTTGGAATGGGGGGCCTACGAGCAGTACTTC. Its translation: CASSLEWGAYEQYF.

In its sample, this clone was seen once. The V call is TRBV6-1, the J call TRBJ2-3; unclear D gene. Germline CDR1 MNHNS, CDR2 SASEGT. CDR3 size: 16 residues. Trimming took 3 bases from V and 2 from J, leaving 15 bases between them. The CDR3 DNA sequence: TGTGCCAGCAGTGATGATGCGAGTGCTCACACAGATACGCAGTATTTT. Encoded protein: CASSDDASAHTDTQYF.

This clone was detected a few times. The rearrangement links TRBV29-1 to TRBJ1-1; D is perhaps TRBD1 (5 bases). CDR1 SQVTM and CDR2 ANQGSEA come from the germline V gene. The CDR3 is 13 amino acids. The germline V and J ends were trimmed by 7 bases and 2 bases, with 14 bases remaining between them. The CDR3 DNA sequence: TGCAGCGCCAACGACAGAGCCAACACTGAAGCTTTCTTT. Amino acids: CSANDRANTEAFF.

This clone has just a few counts. The chain is built from TRBV5-5 and TRBJ1-4, with D hard to call. Looked up from germline, CDR1 is SGHKS and CDR2 is YYEKEE (reference sequence). The CDR3 sequence is 15 residues long. The V gene lost 1 base and the J gene lost 4 bases, with 11 bases spanning the gap. CDR3 DNA: TGTGCCAGCAGCTTGATGAGGGCTGGTAATGAAAAACTGTTTTTT. This codes for CASSLMRAGNEKLFF.

This chain uses TRBV19 with TRBJ2-1, with 8 bases lining up with TRBD2. After removal of 2 bases from V and 8 bases from J, the junction contained 5 bases not matched to a gene. The CDR3 consists of 14 residues. Germline values: CDR1 LNHDA, CDR2 SQIVND (reference sequence). CDR3 sequence: CASSIKRRGDEQFF. The CDR3 DNA is TGTGCCAGTAGTATAAAGCGGCGGGGGGATGAGCAGTTCTTC.

The chain employs TRBV19 and TRBJ2-3, with 7 positions matching TRBD2. This CDR3 contains 16 residues. Germline V gene data show CDR1 as LNHDA and CDR2 as SQIVND (reference sequence). The V and J ends lost 5 bases and 2 bases, in that order; junction bases with no gene match: 10. Here the CDR3 DNA reads TGTGCCAGTAGTGCCACGACTAGCTTACCCACAGATACGCAGTATTTT. It codes for CASSATTSLPTDTQYF.

The CDR3 here is CASSVAQYNEQFF. Written as DNA, the CDR3 is TGTGCCAGCAGCGTAGCACAGTACAATGAGCAGTTCTTC. The chain couples TRBV9 to TRBJ2-1; D not resolved. V lost 0 bases to trimming and J lost 4 bases, with 5 bases between them. CDR1 and CDR2 (germline): SGDLS, YYNGEE. This CDR3 contains 13 residues.

This clone was counted once. This chain links TRBV7-9 with TRBJ2-5; TRBD1 aligns across 7 bases. Looked up from germline, CDR1 is SEHNR and CDR2 is FQNEAQ (reference sequence). Losses at the gene ends were 6 bases for V and 0 bases for J; bases not matched to a gene: 4. This CDR3 has 14 amino acids. This chain's CDR3 is CASRRDSYQETQYF. The CDR3 bases are TGTGCCAGCAGGAGGGACAGCTACCAAGAGACCCAGTACTTC.

The rearrangement joins TRBV5-1 to TRBJ2-3, with 7 bases identical to TRBD2. This CDR3 spans 16 amino acids. V was pared by 4 bases and J by 4 bases, with 12 bases of the junction left unmatched. Germline-derived CDR1 and CDR2 are SGHRS and YFSETQ. CDR3 sequence (DNA): TGCGCCAGCAGCCCTTCCCGGGGGGACGCCCCAGATACGCAGTATTTT. Translated: CASSPSRGDAPDTQYF. Full variable domain (remainder filled in from reference TRBV5-1 and TRBJ2-3): KAGVTQTPRYLIKTRGQQVTLSCSPISGHRSVSWYQQTPGQGLQFLFEYFSETQRNKGNFPGRFSGRQFSNSRSEMNVSTLELGDSALYLCASSPSRGDAPDTQYFGPGTRLTVL.

This sequence joins TRBV6-5 and TRBJ1-1, with D maybe TRBD1 (6 bases). Germline lookup yields CDR1 MNHEY and CDR2 SVGAGI. CDR3 length equals 14 residues. The ends were cut back, 6 bases at V and 0 bases at J, with 11 bases in the middle. CDR3 in amino acids: CASRGQTMNTEAFF. CDR3 in DNA: TGTGCCAGCAGAGGACAGACCATGAACACTGAAGCTTTCTTT.

The genes are TRBV29-1 and TRBJ2-3; 11 bases agree with TRBD2. The CDR3 is 14 residues long. V gave up 6 bases and J gave up 1 base; unmatched junction bases: 3. Germline assignment: CDR1 SQVTM and CDR2 ANQGSEA. The CDR3 DNA reads TGCAGCGTCTCGACTAGCGGGGGCACAGATACGCAGTATTTT. As protein: CSVSTSGGTDTQYF.

The gene calls are TRBV3-1 (or the pseudogene TRBV3-2) and TRBJ1-5; weak D call: TRBD1 (6 bases). This CDR3 is built from 16 residues. The germline V and J ends were trimmed by 0 bases and 2 bases, with 11 bases remaining between them. Germline CDR1 reads LGHDT; CDR2 reads YNNKEL (reference sequence). The CDR3 protein is CASSQDRGGGNQPQHF. CDR3 bases: TGTGCCAGCAGCCAAGATCGGGGGGGCGGCAATCAGCCCCAGCATTTT.

The rearrangement joins TRBV19 to TRBJ2-5, with 14 bases matching TRBD2. The junction had 2 bases not matched to a gene; V was cut back by 8 bases and J by 3 bases. The CDR3 runs 14 residues. Germline V gene lookup returns CDR1 LNHDA and CDR2 SQIVND (reference sequence). The CDR3 loop is CASRTSGGKETQYF. The CDR3 DNA is TGTGCCAGTCGGACTAGCGGGGGGAAAGAGACCCAGTACTTC.

This clone was found a few times. The V gene is TRBV4-2, the J gene TRBJ1-2; 7 bases fit TRBD1. V shed 2 bases, J shed 0 bases, and the junction held 3 bases outside the gene matches. The CDR3 length is 15 residues. CDR1 LGHNA and CDR2 YNFKEQ come from the germline V gene. In DNA, the CDR3 is TGTGCCAGCAGCCAATTTACAGGGGCTAACTATGGCTACACCTTC. It codes for CASSQFTGANYGYTF.

The chain uses TRBV7-2 and TRBJ2-7; the match to TRBD2 covers 9 bases. J lost 2 bases, V lost 6 bases, and 5 bases had no gene match. The CDR3 length is 14 residues. Per the germline V gene, CDR1 is SGHTA and CDR2 is FQGNSA. CDR3 in DNA: TGTGCCAGCAGTCGTAGCGGGGGAACCTACGAGCAGTACTTC. Residues: CASSRSGGTYEQYF.

As for this clone: The junction differs from germline at one of its ends, possibly a read error. The CDR3 bases are TGTGCCAGCAGTAAAGCGGACAGCTTCAACACTGAAGCTTTCTTT. Protein product: CASSKADSFNTEAFF. The rearrangement joins TRBV2 to TRBJ1-1, with D possibly being TRBD1 (6 bases). The CDR3 is 15 amino acids. CDR1 SNHLY and CDR2 FYNNEI come from the germline V gene.